This TCR beta chain was documented in a study of OX40 agonist ivuxolimab in advanced cancers. Study overall: Every 2 weeks, ivuxolimab was infused into the patients intravenously at between 0.01 and 10 mg/kg. At under 85% male, the cohort had a mean age of 60 years, ranging from about 23 to 80.

Data came from immunoSEQ multiplex PCR; TCRdb stores just in-frame clones and leaves some out. The sample consists of some 75,000 clones, almost 85% of them appearing once. Any history of autoimmune disease or systemic immunosuppression disqualified patients. Study observations and caveats: Among the lowest peripheral clonal expansion occurred in 0.1-3.0 mg/kg partial responders.

Comments on this clone: The antigen is not known.

Looked up from germline, CDR1 is KGHSH and CDR2 is LQKENI. Trimming took off 0 bases at V and 4 bases at J, with 15 bases between the two ends. This CDR3 spans 16 amino acids. This specimen was CD4+ or CD8+ T cells sorted from blood, taken in a trial of the OX40 agonist ivuxolimab. The chain is built from TRBV18 and TRBJ2-5, with D uncertain. The source is an adult with an advanced solid tumor such as melanoma, head and neck, liver or kidney cancer. CDR3 nucleotides: TGTGCCAGCTCACCACCAGGATTGGCTATCGGAGAGACCCAGTACTTC. Translating it yields CASSPPGLAIGETQYF.